A selection of T cell receptor beta chains follows, all from one sample in a study of T-cell memory formation after mild COVID-19. TCRdb redid the calling of the 5' RACE reads with MiXCR, one entry per CDR3 protein. The sample yields 150,000 or so distinct CDR3 sequences, around 10% seen once. Sample: PBMCs or a T cell subset sorted from them (not recorded which). The receptor set was obtained from a man aged 18 to 30 who had mild COVID-19 (a few samples of this study predate the infection). Cell type and time point are not known. Each CDR3 is given with its conserved first and last residue. A D gene is named only where the DNA matches it firmly. Expanded clones are given a class, and other clones once, few, many or no size at all.

d_call j_call clone_size cdr3_length v_call cdr3_nt cdr3_aa
. TRBJ2-2 . 15 TRBV6-2/TRBV6-3 TGTGCCAGCAGTTATATAGCAGCGGACACCGGGGAGCTGTTTTTT CASSYIAADTGELFF
. TRBJ2-1 few 16 TRBV4-3 TGCGCCAGCAGCCTGTCCACAGGGAGCTCCTACAATGAGCAGTTCTTC CASSLSTGSSYNEQFF
TRBD1 TRBJ1-6 . 15 TRBV5-5 TGTGCCAGCAGCTACGGACAGGGAAGGGATTCACCCCTCCACTTT CASSYGQGRDSPLHF
. TRBJ2-2 . 15 TRBV7-9 TGTGCCAGCAGCAAATATCAGGGGACCACCGGGGAGCTGTTTTTT CASSKYQGTTGELFF
. TRBJ2-2 . 13 TRBV3-1 TGTGCCAGCAGCCATTTGCTCACCGGGGAGCTGTTTTTT CASSHLLTGELFF
TRBD1 TRBJ1-5 few 15 TRBV5-1 TGCGCCAGCAAAACAGGGGGCGGGGTGGATCAGCCCCAGCATTTT CASKTGGGVDQPQHF
. TRBJ2-3 . 14 TRBV5-1 TGCGCCAGCATGGTCGGCCGTAGCACAGATACGCAGTATTTT CASMVGRSTDTQYF
TRBD2 TRBJ2-3 . 16 TRBV6-2/TRBV6-3 TGTGCCAGCAGTTCCCGCCGCGGGGGAAGCACAGATACGCAGTATTTT CASSSRRGGSTDTQYF
TRBD1 TRBJ1-1 few 18 TRBV20-1 TGCAGTGCTAGAGGAATCTTCCGGGACAGGGGAGTCGACACTGAAGCTTTCTTT CSARGIFRDRGVDTEAFF
TRBD2 TRBJ2-3 many 17 TRBV7-2 TGTGCCAGCAGCTTAAACATGGCGGGGGGACTCACAGATACGCAGTATTTT CASSLNMAGGLTDTQYF
. TRBJ2-5 many 14 TRBV20-1 TGCAGTGCTAGAGATGTGGGGGGACAAGAGACCCAGTACTTC CSARDVGGQETQYF
. TRBJ1-5 . 13 TRBV6-2/TRBV6-3 TGTGCCAGCAGTTATACAACCGACCAGCCCCAGCATTTT CASSYTTDQPQHF
. TRBJ1-4 . 15 TRBV5-4 TGTGCCAGCAGCTTACGGACGGCGCTTAATGAAAAACTGTTTTTT CASSLRTALNEKLFF
. TRBJ2-1 many 15 TRBV7-8 TGTGCCAGCAGCCCCCCGGGACACTTCTACAATGAGCAGTTCTTC CASSPPGHFYNEQFF
TRBD1 TRBJ2-5 . 21 TRBV4-1 TGCGCCAGCAGCCAAGATCCCCTTCTCGTTATCGGTGTCAGGGGGCGAGAGACCCAGTACTTC CASSQDPLLVIGVRGRETQYF
. TRBJ2-5 few 14 TRBV5-1 TGCGCCAGCAGAATCGGGACGAACCAAGAGACCCAGTACTTC CASRIGTNQETQYF